Following are 9 T cell receptor beta chains from one sample sequenced in a study of T cell repertoires in cytomegalovirus infection. TCRdb independently ran MiXCR on the reads; one entry per CDR3 protein. The sample records hundreds of thousands of distinct CDR3 sequences, less than 40% being singletons. Sequencing was performed on PBMCs. The receptors here all came from a human donor in good health (CMV status not recorded). Some clones in this sample may be carry-over from other donors' samples.

The chain employs TRBV27 and TRBJ1-2; D ambiguous. The germline V gene has CDR1 MNHEY and CDR2 SMNVEV (reference sequence). The CDR3 is 13 residues long. Trimming shortened V by 3 bases and J by 1 base, and 6 bases separated the two germline ends. The CDR3 is CASSFKFNYGYTF. DNA for the CDR3: TGTGCCAGCAGTTTCAAGTTTAACTATGGCTACACCTTC.

The rearrangement links TRBV12-3 or TRBV12-4 to TRBJ1-5; D unresolved. There are 16 residues in the CDR3. Trimming removed 4 bases at V and 0 bases at J, with 13 bases between. CDR3 nucleotide sequence: TGTGCCAGCAGTTCGGAGGGCCGTTTTAGCAATCAGCCCCAGCATTTT. It is translated as CASSSEGRFSNQPQHF.

J is TRBJ2-1 and V is TRBV4-2, with TRBD2 matching over 10 bases. V was pared by 0 bases and J by 1 base, with 12 bases of the junction left unmatched. The CDR3 runs to 20 residues. Germline-derived CDR1 and CDR2 are LGHNA and YNFKEQ. Here the CDR3 reads CASSQDPWKLAGVSYNEQFF. As DNA, the CDR3 is TGTGCCAGCAGCCAAGATCCGTGGAAGCTAGCGGGAGTGTCCTACAATGAGCAGTTCTTC.

The table lists this clonotype with a few counts. This sequence joins TRBV6-2 or TRBV6-3 and TRBJ1-1, with D possibly matching TRBD1 (5 bases). CDR3 length: 15 amino acids. V was clipped by 6 bases and J by 4 bases, with 18 bases between them. The germline gives CDR1 MNHEY, CDR2 SVGEGT. The DNA of the CDR3 is TGTGCCAGCAGCTACCCAGGGACTTCGGGCACTGAAGCTTTCTTT. This gives the protein CASSYPGTSGTEAFF.

As regards this clonotype: A single base separates this from a much larger clone, so it may be a read error. The chain has TRBV7-4 and TRBJ2-3, with 9 bases fitting TRBD2. Germline V lookup: CDR1 SGHVT, CDR2 SQSDAQ. Germline trimming cut 3 bases from V and 0 bases from J; bases unmatched to any gene: 7. The length of the CDR3 is 17 residues. CDR3 amino acids: CASSLGLAETSTDTQYF. For the CDR3, the DNA is TGTGCCAGCAGCTTGGGACTAGCAGAAACTAGCACAGATACGCAGTATTTT. Complete variable domain (other parts from reference TRBV7-4 and TRBJ2-3): GAGVSQSPRYKVAKRGRDVALRCDSISGHVTLYWYRQTLGQGSEVLTYSQSDAQRDKSGRPSGRFSAERPERSVSTLKIQRTEQGDSAVYLCASSLGLAETSTDTQYFGPGTRLTVL.

The chain joins TRBV11-2 to TRBJ2-5; D ambiguous. The V gene lost 0 bases and the J gene lost 6 bases, with 17 bases spanning the gap. Per the germline V gene, CDR1 is SGHAT and CDR2 is FQNNGV. The CDR3 runs to 16 residues. CDR3 sequence reads: CASSLDRANIQKTQYF. CDR3 sequence (DNA): TGTGCCAGCAGCTTAGATCGGGCTAATATTCAGAAGACCCAGTACTTC.

The table lists this clonotype with a few counts. The rearrangement joins TRBV7-6 to TRBJ2-1, with TRBD2 identical over 14 bases. The germline gives CDR1 SGHVS, CDR2 FNYEAQ. CDR3 length equals 17 residues. V shed 5 bases and J 6 bases; nucleotides not matched to a gene: 9. CDR3 in DNA: TGTGCCAGCAGCCCCGGGACTAGCGGGAGAATCGGCAATGAGCAGTTCTTC. It specifies CASSPGTSGRIGNEQFF.

The chain uses TRBV5-4 and TRBJ2-3; 9 positions agree with TRBD1. The V gene end was trimmed by 3 bases and the J gene end by 0 bases; junction bases not matched to a gene: 2. CDR1 is SGHNT and CDR2 is YYREEE in the germline V gene (reference sequence). The CDR3 contains 15 residues. CDR3 DNA: TGTGCCAGCAGCTGGGGGACAGGGAGCACAGATACGCAGTATTTT. This codes for CASSWGTGSTDTQYF.

The gene calls are TRBV10-3 and TRBJ2-5; tentatively, D is TRBD2 (6 bases). The CDR3 sequence is 13 residues long. Germline values: CDR1 ENHRY, CDR2 SYGVKD. The V end was cut by 8 bases, the J end by 5 bases, with 15 bases between. The CDR3 spells CAIGEVRSETQYF. The DNA of the CDR3 is TGTGCCATCGGGGAGGTCAGGTCCGAGACCCAGTACTTC.